Listed below are T cell receptor beta chains from one sample, sequenced in a study of shared clonotypes between healthy human individuals. The assay was immunoSEQ multiplex PCR, and TCRdb's table has in-frame clones only and misses some. The sample yields 950,000 to 1,300,000 clones, 65% to 75% seen once. The sample comprised memory CD4+ T cells sorted from blood. The receptors derive from a young man in good health. Each CDR3 is given with its conserved first and last residue. A D gene is named only where the DNA matches it firmly. Clone size is given for some rows only: seen once, a few or many times, or a class if the clone is expanded.

clone_size | j_call | v_call | d_call | cdr3_aa | cdr3_nt
few | TRBJ2-1 | TRBV19 | - | CASSPIPSDSYNEQFF | TGTGCCAGTAGCCCTATCCCCTCAGATTCCTACAATGAGCAGTTCTTC
- | TRBJ1-2 | TRBV6-1 | TRBD1 | CASRGQFAGYTF | TGTGCCAGCCGGGGACAGTTCGCCGGCTACACCTTC
- | TRBJ1-2 | TRBV5-7 | - | CASSLGTRRGYTF | TGTGCCAGCAGCTTGGGGACGAGGAGGGGCTACACCTTC
- | TRBJ2-7 | TRBV2 | - | CASGPDMLAEQYF | TGTGCCAGCGGCCCTGACATGTTAGCCGAGCAGTACTTC
few | TRBJ2-3 | TRBV18 | TRBD2 | CASSPLAGGQTDTQYF | TGTGCCAGCTCACCACTAGCGGGGGGGCAGACAGATACGCAGTATTTT
once | TRBJ2-5 | TRBV30 | TRBD2 | CAWRKRGDQETQYF | TGTGCCTGGAGGAAGCGGGGAGATCAAGAGACCCAGTACTTC
once | TRBJ1-1 | TRBV5-1 | TRBD1 | CASSFGQGSGEAFF | TGCGCCAGCAGCTTCGGACAGGGAAGCGGTGAAGCTTTCTTT
- | TRBJ2-7 | TRBV10-3 | TRBD1 | CAITRTGPTPPGEQYF | TGTGCCATCACCAGGACAGGGCCCACCCCTCCTGGCGAGCAGTACTTC
- | TRBJ1-2 | TRBV4-3 | TRBD1 | CASSQDLRTGGGYTF | TGCGCCAGCAGCCAAGATCTCCGGACAGGGGGTGGCTACACCTTC
- | TRBJ1-5 | TRBV29-1 | TRBD1 | CSVGDRGSQPQHF | TGCAGCGTTGGAGACAGGGGATCCCAGCCCCAGCATTTT
- | TRBJ2-3 | TRBV9 | TRBD1 | CASSADRADTQYF | TGTGCCAGCAGCGCAGACAGGGCAGATACGCAGTATTTT
once | TRBJ2-5 | TRBV11-2 | - | CASTRGAGETQYF | TGTGCCAGCACCCGGGGGGCGGGGGAGACCCAGTACTTC
few | TRBJ2-2 | TRBV19 | - | CASSIPAGELFF | TGTGCCAGTAGTATTCCGGCCGGGGAGCTGTTTTTT
- | TRBJ2-5 | TRBV7-7 | - | CASSFSAGPQETQYF | TGTGCTAGCAGCTTCTCAGCGGGCCCACAGGAGACCCAGTACTTC
- | TRBJ1-6 | TRBV4-3 | - | CASSQDWGRVGSPLHF | TGCGCCAGCAGCCAAGATTGGGGCAGGGTCGGCTCACCCCTCCACTTT
few | TRBJ2-2 | TRBV2 | TRBD1 | CASRKTGPGELFF | TGTGCCAGCAGGAAGACAGGGCCCGGGGAGCTGTTTTTT
- | TRBJ1-5 | TRBV29-1 | - | CSVAGDSNQPQHF | TGCAGCGTTGCGGGCGATAGCAATCAGCCCCAGCATTTT
- | TRBJ1-1 | TRBV19 | - | CASSLNKGPTEAFF | TGTGCCAGTAGCTTGAACAAAGGTCCGACTGAAGCTTTCTTT
once | TRBJ1-2 | TRBV2 | - | CASRGHFNYGYTF | TGTGCCAGCAGGGGACATTTTAACTATGGCTACACCTTC
- | TRBJ2-1 | TRBV7-9 | TRBD2 | CASSSDGGAWNEQFF | TGTGCCAGCAGCTCCGACGGGGGGGCCTGGAATGAGCAGTTCTTC